Listed below are T cell receptor beta chains from one sample, sequenced in a study of PD-1 blockade in classical Hodgkin lymphoma. Generated by immunoSEQ multiplex PCR, the TCRdb table keeps only in-frame clones and is missing some. The table shows some 95,000 clones, with less than 95% occurring only once. Material: peripheral blood mononuclear cells (PBMCs), obtained before the fourth cycle of nivolumab. The receptor set was obtained from a human donor with classical Hodgkin lymphoma. Both conserved end residues are part of each CDR3. The D gene is left open where the match is weak. Clone size appears in some rows only: once, few, many, or a class for an expanded clone.

CDR3 DNA: TGTGCCAGCAGCTTGGACAGGGTCTACAATGAGCAGTTCTTC
CDR3 protein: CASSLDRVYNEQFF
clone size: NA
V gene: TRBV13
D gene: TRBD1
J gene: TRBJ2-1

CDR3 DNA: TGTGCCACCAGCAGCCCATACCCCCAAGAGACCCAGTACTTC
CDR3 protein: CATSSPYPQETQYF
clone size: NA
V gene: TRBV15
D gene: NA
J gene: TRBJ2-5

CDR3 DNA: TGTGCCATGGCACAGGGAGATACGCAGTATTTT
CDR3 protein: CAMAQGDTQYF
clone size: NA
V gene: TRBV10-3
D gene: NA
J gene: TRBJ2-3

CDR3 DNA: TGTGCCAGCAGCTTAACAGGGGGATACGAGCAGTACTTC
CDR3 protein: CASSLTGGYEQYF
clone size: NA
V gene: TRBV11-3
D gene: TRBD1
J gene: TRBJ2-7

CDR3 DNA: TGTGCCTGGAGCGATGGACAGGGCTATAATTCACCCCTCCACTTT
CDR3 protein: CAWSDGQGYNSPLHF
clone size: many
V gene: TRBV30
D gene: TRBD1
J gene: TRBJ1-6

CDR3 DNA: TGTGCCAGCAGCTTGAGTTCTTGGTTCGGGATTAACTATGGCTACACCTTC
CDR3 protein: CASSLSSWFGINYGYTF
clone size: few
V gene: TRBV5-6
D gene: NA
J gene: TRBJ1-2

CDR3 DNA: TGTGCCAGCAGCTTAGCGGGTGTAGGGCCTTATAACTACGAGCAGTACTTC
CDR3 protein: CASSLAGVGPYNYEQYF
clone size: NA
V gene: TRBV11-2
D gene: NA
J gene: TRBJ2-7

CDR3 DNA: TGTGCCAGCAGGATAGGACAGGCCAGCTCTGGGGCCAACGTCCTGACTTTC
CDR3 protein: CASRIGQASSGANVLTF
clone size: NA
V gene: TRBV27
D gene: TRBD1
J gene: TRBJ2-6

CDR3 DNA: TGCGCCAGCAGCTTGGGACAGGGAACTATAGAGGAAAAACTGTTTTTT
CDR3 protein: CASSLGQGTIEEKLFF
clone size: NA
V gene: TRBV5-1
D gene: TRBD1
J gene: TRBJ1-4

CDR3 DNA: TGTGCCATCAGTGGACAGGCAGAAGGCGCCGGGGAGCTGTTTTTT
CDR3 protein: CAISGQAEGAGELFF
clone size: NA
V gene: TRBV10-3
D gene: NA
J gene: TRBJ2-2

CDR3 DNA: TGTGCCATCAGTGAGCCAGGGGGGGACTACGAGCAGTACTTC
CDR3 protein: CAISEPGGDYEQYF
clone size: NA
V gene: TRBV6-5
D gene: NA
J gene: TRBJ2-7

CDR3 DNA: TGCGCCAGCACCCCGGCGGGGGGGGGCAACCACGAGCAGTACTTC
CDR3 protein: CASTPAGGGNHEQYF
clone size: NA
V gene: TRBV5-1
D gene: TRBD2
J gene: TRBJ2-7

CDR3 DNA: TGTGCCAGCAGTTACGATGACGACAGAATTTCTTACGAGCAGTACTTC
CDR3 protein: CASSYDDDRISYEQYF
clone size: NA
V gene: TRBV6-6
D gene: NA
J gene: TRBJ2-7

CDR3 DNA: TGTGCCTGGAGTGTAGGTCAGGGCGTTGAAAAACTGTTTTTT
CDR3 protein: CAWSVGQGVEKLFF
clone size: NA
V gene: TRBV30
D gene: NA
J gene: TRBJ1-4

CDR3 DNA: TGTGCCAGCACCGACAGGGCGTCTGGAAACACCATATATTTT
CDR3 protein: CASTDRASGNTIYF
clone size: NA
V gene: TRBV21-1
D gene: NA
J gene: TRBJ1-3

CDR3 DNA: TGTGCCAGCAGACTACCGACAGGAGGGAGCACAGATACGCAGTATTTT
CDR3 protein: CASRLPTGGSTDTQYF
clone size: once
V gene: TRBV11-2
D gene: NA
J gene: TRBJ2-3

CDR3 DNA: TGCGCCAGCAGCTTGGAGGGAGTTGGTGATTCACCCCTCCACTTT
CDR3 protein: CASSLEGVGDSPLHF
clone size: NA
V gene: TRBV5-1
D gene: NA
J gene: TRBJ1-6

CDR3 DNA: TGTGCCAGCAGCCAAATTGCGGCAGATGGTCAGCCCCAGCATTTT
CDR3 protein: CASSQIAADGQPQHF
clone size: NA
V gene: TRBV4-2
D gene: NA
J gene: TRBJ1-5

CDR3 DNA: TGTGCCAGCAGCTTAGAAGGGGGGGGACTCAATGAGCAGTTCTTC
CDR3 protein: CASSLEGGGLNEQFF
clone size: NA
V gene: TRBV11-2
D gene: NA
J gene: TRBJ2-1

CDR3 DNA: TGTGCCAGCAGATTGACAGTTTCAGCTGAAGCTTTCTTT
CDR3 protein: CASRLTVSAEAFF
clone size: NA
V gene: TRBV6-6
D gene: NA
J gene: TRBJ1-1

CDR3 DNA: TGCGCCAGCAGCTTGTACGGGGGTGCGGAAACAGATACGCAGTATTTT
CDR3 protein: CASSLYGGAETDTQYF
clone size: NA
V gene: TRBV5-1
D gene: NA
J gene: TRBJ2-3

CDR3 DNA: TGTGCCAGCAGCTCCGGGTACACCGGGGAGCTGTTTTTT
CDR3 protein: CASSSGYTGELFF
clone size: NA
V gene: TRBV11-2
D gene: NA
J gene: TRBJ2-2

CDR3 DNA: TGTGCCAGCGCCGCCGCAGCATTCTACAATGAGCAGTTCTTC
CDR3 protein: CASAAAAFYNEQFF
clone size: NA
V gene: TRBV28
D gene: NA
J gene: TRBJ2-1